The entry that follows covers one T cell receptor (beta chain) sequence. The clone's antigen remains unknown. Per-base qualities were not stored, and no clone one base away is much larger. Healthy HIV-negative adults with no recently reported acute infections or vaccinations were included as donors. Every donor was a Caucasian adult residing in Nashville, Tennessee, USA. Magnetic negative selection was used to enrich CD4+ T cells, after which naive cells were positively selected on CD45RA and the negative fraction became the memory subset. Blood was collected by leukapheresis, and PBMCs were isolated by Ficoll-Histopaque density gradient centrifugation and then cryopreserved in liquid nitrogen vapor phase. Analytical flow cytometry was used to check the purity and quantity of every magnetically sorted T cell population. Genomic DNA was isolated from every sorted fraction and measured by UV absorbance on a Nanodrop 2000c.

From the cysteine up to the phenylalanine, the CDR3 has a length of 16 residues. Just CDR3 DNA is preserved here, 48 bases in frame from base 1. V is cut back by 5 bases and J by 3 bases, with 7 bases in the junction unmatched. CDR1 and CDR2 are read off the germline V gene (reference sequence) as LNHNV and YYDKDF. The entry originates in a study of shared clonotypes between healthy human individuals (dated by TCRdb to 2019 to 2021). Concerning the study at large: The cohort included three men and a couple of women between 18 and 49 years of age. For each donor, three plates each were used for CD4 naive and CD4 memory, two plates were used for CD8 naive, and one plate was used for CD8 memory. The study deeply sequenced blood TCR repertoires of five healthy adults to estimate repertoire size and the extent of clonotype sharing between individuals. To increase sequencing depth and limit assay-specific biases, different laboratories used diverse techniques to prepare libraries and sequence TCR repertoires. Each donor's leukapheresis produced roughly between roughly 0.85 and 9 billion PBMCs. What the authors observed across the whole study: Because the study included only a small number of donors, the genetic and exposure-history diversity represented was limited. Pairwise subsampling led to the expectation that sequencing depth would affect the degree of clonotype sharing among donors. Sampling was restricted to blood, and TCR repertoires in tissue are likely to differ from TCR repertoires in blood. Roughly 5% of naive CD4, more than 3% of naive CD8, around 2.3% of memory CD4, and approximately 0.39% of memory CD8 clonotypes were shared across several donors. Compared with non-shared clonotypes, the clonotypes found in all four sorted-subset donors had higher generation probabilities. Estimated clonotype richness was generally larger for naive than for memory subsets. Incomplete sequencing was indicated by rarefaction of sorted-subset datasets, despite the large sequencing depth.

Using the deep immunoSEQ assay, multiplex PCR amplified TCR CDR3 regions from genomic DNA. Extracted genomic DNA from each cell subset was spread evenly across all wells of several immunoSEQ 96-well plates, with each plate serving as a replicate. For sorted subsets, each replicate PCR was loaded with around 200 ng genomic DNA, equivalent to about 30,000 T cell genomes. Purified libraries were measured with a Qubit 3.0 fluorometer, size-checked on a Bioanalyzer 2100, and measured again with the KAPA Library Quantification kit. A separate single-read 150-cycle Illumina NextSeq 550 flow cell was used to sequence each immunoSEQ 96-well plate. As for the original processing: Because only junctional sequences without quality scores were contained in the immunoSEQ output, filtering matching that applied to full-length reads could not be performed. Sequences were annotated with PyIR, a Python wrapper for IgBLAST v1.9, and V/J genes and CDR3 were assigned using IMGT germline references. Reads were filtered out if the reads had weak V/J assignments (E-value above 1e-6), no CDR3, stop codons, out-of-frame junctions, or ambiguous translated residues. V3J clonotypes were defined by identical inferred V gene, J gene, and CDR3 amino acid sequence. To compute the percentage overlap between repertoires, the number of shared unique clonotypes was divided by the size of the smaller repertoire. Three approaches were used to assess repertoire richness: RTK rarefaction, the Chao1 estimator, and Recon v2.1 estimates of unobserved clonotypes. Generation probabilities were computed with OLGA for all TCRbeta clonotypes obtained by the gDNA method from a few donors. TCRdb stores this immuneACCESS table with in-frame sequences only. Part of the clones is absent; in the studies checked, under half of the shortfall reflects unresolved V genes, and no reason is known for the rest. The DNA was the basis for D and trimming; V, J and clone size are from that table. The sample yields 850,000 to 1,200,000 clones; under 80% were counted once. The biggest ten clones account for around 1.4% of the sample.

The specimen was memory CD4+ T cells sorted from blood. The meaning of the sample's cell subset or site label: CD45RA-negative fraction. The sequence was obtained from a man in his late teens or twenties in good health. The receptor chain draws on TRBV15 and TRBJ2-6, with 7 central nucleotides matching TRBD1. The DNA sequence is given as TGTGCCACCAGCCTTTACAGGGGATATGGGGCCAACGTCCTGACTTTC. It encodes CATSLYRGYGANVLTF.